Listed below are T cell receptor beta chains from one sample, sequenced in a study of blood T cell repertoires in COVID-19. Here immunoSEQ multiplex PCR was the method, and the copy in TCRdb shows in-frame clones only, minus some. In the table there are about 210,000 clones, over 75% of which are singletons. What was sequenced was peripheral blood. The source is a woman aged 40 to 49 with acute or convalescent COVID-19. Each CDR3 is given with its conserved first and last residue. The D gene is left open where the match is weak. The size field is filled for only some rows; it gives once, few, many or a size class.

CDR3nt: TGTGCCAGCACCCGGCGGGGGGAGAATGAGCAGTTCTTC
CDR3aa: CASTRRGENEQFF
j_gene: TRBJ2-1
v_gene: TRBV6-5
abundance: NA
d_gene: TRBD2

CDR3nt: TGCGCCAGCATATCCGGCGGGGGAGGAACTGAAGCTTTCTTT
CDR3aa: CASISGGGGTEAFF
j_gene: TRBJ1-1
v_gene: TRBV5-1
abundance: NA
d_gene: NA

CDR3nt: TGCAGTGCTAGTTTGCAGGTTGATAATTCACCCCTCCACTTT
CDR3aa: CSASLQVDNSPLHF
j_gene: TRBJ1-6
v_gene: TRBV20-1
abundance: NA
d_gene: NA

CDR3nt: TGTGCCACCCATCCCGCCAGGGCAAATAATTCACCCCTCCACTTT
CDR3aa: CATHPARANNSPLHF
j_gene: TRBJ1-6
v_gene: TRBV21-1
abundance: NA
d_gene: NA

CDR3nt: TGTGCCAGCAGCGTATTAGAAACGGGAAACACCATATATTTT
CDR3aa: CASSVLETGNTIYF
j_gene: TRBJ1-3
v_gene: TRBV9
abundance: NA
d_gene: NA

CDR3nt: TGTGCCACCAGTGACTGGACACTTAGCGGGGATCCGGGAGAGACCCAGTACTTC
CDR3aa: CATSDWTLSGDPGETQYF
j_gene: TRBJ2-5
v_gene: TRBV24-1
abundance: NA
d_gene: TRBD2

CDR3nt: TGTGCCACCAGTGACAAACCGGGACAAACGGCGCACACTGAAGCTTTCTTT
CDR3aa: CATSDKPGQTAHTEAFF
j_gene: TRBJ1-1
v_gene: TRBV24-1
abundance: once
d_gene: NA

CDR3nt: TGTGCCAGCAGCCTCGGACCGGGGGGTCCAAAAAACATTCAGTACTTC
CDR3aa: CASSLGPGGPKNIQYF
j_gene: TRBJ2-4
v_gene: TRBV5-5
abundance: NA
d_gene: TRBD2

CDR3nt: TGCAGCGTTGAAGGTAGGATCCAGGGGGCCTGGGACACTGAAGCTTTCTTT
CDR3aa: CSVEGRIQGAWDTEAFF
j_gene: TRBJ1-1
v_gene: TRBV29-1
abundance: NA
d_gene: TRBD1

CDR3nt: TGTGCCAGCAGTTTATATGGGGACAGTCGACTAACAGATACGCAGTATTTT
CDR3aa: CASSLYGDSRLTDTQYF
j_gene: TRBJ2-3
v_gene: TRBV27
abundance: NA
d_gene: TRBD1

CDR3nt: TGTGCCAGCAGTTACTCGGGTGGGAGGGAAGCTTTCTTT
CDR3aa: CASSYSGGREAFF
j_gene: TRBJ1-1
v_gene: TRBV6-5
abundance: NA
d_gene: NA

CDR3nt: TGTGCCAGCAGCTTAGATGGGGCCTCTGGAAACACCATATATTTT
CDR3aa: CASSLDGASGNTIYF
j_gene: TRBJ1-3
v_gene: TRBV11-3
abundance: NA
d_gene: NA

CDR3nt: TGTGCCAGTATGGGGGCCCGCGGCTACACCTTC
CDR3aa: CASMGARGYTF
j_gene: TRBJ1-2
v_gene: TRBV19
abundance: NA
d_gene: NA

CDR3nt: TGTGCCAGCCTTGGGACAGACTTTTTACGGGCGGAGGGCTACACCTTC
CDR3aa: CASLGTDFLRAEGYTF
j_gene: TRBJ1-2
v_gene: TRBV18
abundance: many
d_gene: TRBD1

CDR3nt: TGCGCCAGCAGCTTGGCCCCGCAGGGTTCTAACTATGGCTACACCTTC
CDR3aa: CASSLAPQGSNYGYTF
j_gene: TRBJ1-2
v_gene: TRBV5-1
abundance: NA
d_gene: NA

CDR3nt: TGTGCCAGCAGCTTGATGGGGGGTACTGAAGCTTTCTTT
CDR3aa: CASSLMGGTEAFF
j_gene: TRBJ1-1
v_gene: TRBV11-2
abundance: NA
d_gene: NA

CDR3nt: TGTGCCAGCAGTACTCACAGGGTAGGGACCATATATTTT
CDR3aa: CASSTHRVGTIYF
j_gene: TRBJ1-3
v_gene: TRBV6-5
abundance: NA
d_gene: NA

CDR3nt: TGTGCCAGCAGTCCCTATACAGGGATGAACACTGAAGCTTTCTTT
CDR3aa: CASSPYTGMNTEAFF
j_gene: TRBJ1-1
v_gene: TRBV27
abundance: NA
d_gene: NA

CDR3nt: TGTGCCAGCAGCCCTCGGGGGGGGGAGAGCAATCAGCCCCAGCATTTT
CDR3aa: CASSPRGGESNQPQHF
j_gene: TRBJ1-5
v_gene: TRBV6-6
abundance: NA
d_gene: NA

CDR3nt: TGTGCCAGCGCGCACAGGGTAAGGGCCACTGAAGCTTTCTTT
CDR3aa: CASAHRVRATEAFF
j_gene: TRBJ1-1
v_gene: TRBV27
abundance: NA
d_gene: NA

CDR3nt: TGTGCCTGGAGTGTCGGCCGACAGGCGCCTAATGAAAAACTGTTTTTT
CDR3aa: CAWSVGRQAPNEKLFF
j_gene: TRBJ1-4
v_gene: TRBV30
abundance: NA
d_gene: NA

CDR3nt: TGTGCCACCACACTGCGGACAGGCTCCTACAATGAGCAGTTCTTC
CDR3aa: CATTLRTGSYNEQFF
j_gene: TRBJ2-1
v_gene: TRBV6-1
abundance: NA
d_gene: TRBD1

CDR3nt: TGTGCCAGCAGCTCCAGGACTAGCGGGGGCTCCCCTGATACGCAGTATTTT
CDR3aa: CASSSRTSGGSPDTQYF
j_gene: TRBJ2-3
v_gene: TRBV5-5
abundance: once
d_gene: TRBD2

CDR3nt: TGTGCCAGCAGCGAGGGACAGGGGAAACATCAGCCCCAGCATTTT
CDR3aa: CASSEGQGKHQPQHF
j_gene: TRBJ1-5
v_gene: TRBV5-8
abundance: NA
d_gene: TRBD1

CDR3nt: TGTGCCAGCAGTTTATCGACACGGTGGCCCCAGCATTTT
CDR3aa: CASSLSTRWPQHF
j_gene: TRBJ1-5
v_gene: TRBV27
abundance: few
d_gene: NA

CDR3nt: TGTGCCAGCAGCCCCCTTCCGGGGGTTAACGGGGGCTACACCTTC
CDR3aa: CASSPLPGVNGGYTF
j_gene: TRBJ1-2
v_gene: TRBV9
abundance: NA
d_gene: NA

CDR3nt: TGTGCCAGCCGGCGGGCCACCTACACTGAAGCTTTCTTT
CDR3aa: CASRRATYTEAFF
j_gene: TRBJ1-1
v_gene: TRBV6-5
abundance: NA
d_gene: NA

CDR3nt: TGCGCCAGCAGTGGGGGGACAGCTTTGAACACTGAAGCTTTCTTT
CDR3aa: CASSGGTALNTEAFF
j_gene: TRBJ1-1
v_gene: TRBV10-1
abundance: NA
d_gene: TRBD1

CDR3nt: TGTGCCAGCAGCCAGGACAGGGGGGGGTACAATGAGCAGTTCTTC
CDR3aa: CASSQDRGGYNEQFF
j_gene: TRBJ2-1
v_gene: TRBV6-5
abundance: NA
d_gene: TRBD1

CDR3nt: TGTGCCAGCAGCCAAGTGGTTGGGGCCCCAGATACGCAGTATTTT
CDR3aa: CASSQVVGAPDTQYF
j_gene: TRBJ2-3
v_gene: TRBV3-1/TRBV3-2
abundance: once
d_gene: NA

CDR3nt: TGTGCCAGCAGCTTAGGGGAGGGAGGAGTAAAACTGTTTTTT
CDR3aa: CASSLGEGGVKLFF
j_gene: TRBJ1-4
v_gene: TRBV7-9
abundance: NA
d_gene: NA

CDR3nt: TGTGCCAGCAGCCGGACAGGGGCCGGGGAGCTGTTTTTT
CDR3aa: CASSRTGAGELFF
j_gene: TRBJ2-2
v_gene: TRBV9
abundance: NA
d_gene: TRBD1

CDR3nt: TGTGCCACCAGCAGAGCACCGGGACAGTCGAACACTGAAGCTTTCTTT
CDR3aa: CATSRAPGQSNTEAFF
j_gene: TRBJ1-1
v_gene: TRBV15
abundance: once
d_gene: TRBD1

CDR3nt: TGTGCCAGCAGCTATATCGGGACAGGGGAAGCTTTCTTT
CDR3aa: CASSYIGTGEAFF
j_gene: TRBJ1-1
v_gene: TRBV7-3
abundance: NA
d_gene: TRBD1

CDR3nt: TGTGCCAGCAGTGATTGGAGCCCGGGGAATACGCAGTATTTT
CDR3aa: CASSDWSPGNTQYF
j_gene: TRBJ2-3
v_gene: TRBV2
abundance: few
d_gene: NA

CDR3nt: TGTGCCAGCAGCTTAGCGGCGATTTTGGGAACGTGGGGGGAGAACACTGAAGCTTTCTTT
CDR3aa: CASSLAAILGTWGENTEAFF
j_gene: TRBJ1-1
v_gene: TRBV7-2
abundance: NA
d_gene: NA

CDR3nt: TGTGCCAGCAGTCTACAGGTTAATTCACCCCTCCACTTT
CDR3aa: CASSLQVNSPLHF
j_gene: TRBJ1-6
v_gene: TRBV6-2/TRBV6-3
abundance: NA
d_gene: NA